This TCR beta chain was obtained from a study of blood T cell repertoires in COVID-19. Across the study: The United States, Italy and Spain provided the acute and convalescent COVID-19 samples.

Participants were aged about 18 to 90 years, lived in over 20 US areas, and enrolled virtually. Membership in each cohort depended on participant-reported clinical history. TCRdb's copy holds only in-frame clones and misses some; the assay was immunoSEQ multiplex PCR. The sample lists approximately 300,000 clones; just over 85% were seen once. Trimming at V came to 5 bases and at J to 1 base, leaving 6 bases not matched to a gene. CDR1 is MNHEY and CDR2 is SVGEGT in the germline V gene. CDR3 length: 15 amino acids. The V and J genes are TRBV6-2 or TRBV6-3 and TRBJ2-7, with 9 nucleotides matching TRBD2. The receptor comes from a woman between 18 and 29 years old who had recovered from COVID-19. The specimen was PBMCs or T cells enriched from blood (not recorded which). The CDR3 DNA sequence: TGTGCCAGCAGTCAAAGACTAGCGGAGTCCTACGAGCAGTACTTC. This translates into CASSQRLAESYEQYF.